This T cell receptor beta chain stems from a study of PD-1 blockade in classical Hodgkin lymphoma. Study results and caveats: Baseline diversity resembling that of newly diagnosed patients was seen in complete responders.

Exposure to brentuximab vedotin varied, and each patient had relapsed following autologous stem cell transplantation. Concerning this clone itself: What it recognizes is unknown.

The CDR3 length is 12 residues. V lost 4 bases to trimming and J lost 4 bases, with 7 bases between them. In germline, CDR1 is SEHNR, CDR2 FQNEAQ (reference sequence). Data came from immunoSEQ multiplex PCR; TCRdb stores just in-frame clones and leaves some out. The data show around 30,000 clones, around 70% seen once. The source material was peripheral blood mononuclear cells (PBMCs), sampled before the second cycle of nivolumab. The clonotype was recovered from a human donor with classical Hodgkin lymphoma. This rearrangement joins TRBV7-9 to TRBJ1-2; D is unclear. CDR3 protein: CASSSGPYGYTF. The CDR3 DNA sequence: TGTGCCAGCAGCTCTGGCCCCTATGGCTACACCTTC.